This TCR beta chain was captured by sequencing in a study of cytomegalovirus exposure and HLA in healthy donors. Regarding the study as a whole: V- and J-gene trimming of TCR beta was linked (in a later analysis) to a missense DCLRE1C variant. Relative to equally common others, HLA-associated TCR beta chains showed greater clonal expansion in a later analysis.

Primers: 60 Vbeta forward and 13 Jbeta reverse. Repertoires were generated with immunoSEQ multiplex PCR, while TCRdb's copy carries only in-frame clones and drops some. Found here are some 56,000 clones, roughly three fifths of them singletons; the top ten hold about 11%. About this clone: The target antigen is unknown.

Germline CDR1 and CDR2: PRHDT and FYEKMQ (reference sequence). The CDR3 consists of 11 residues. The ends were cut back, 4 bases at V and 4 bases at J, with 4 bases in the middle. This chain connects TRBV13 to TRBJ1-1, with D uncertain. This receptor was obtained from a human donor in good health. Material for sequencing was PBMCs. The CDR3 here is CASSWATEAFF. The CDR3 region has the DNA TGTGCCAGCAGCTGGGCCACTGAAGCTTTCTTT.